The next 31 T cell receptor beta chains were all read from a single sample in a study of early T cells in non-severe SARS-CoV-2 infection (dated by TCRdb to about 2021). Library preparation employed 5' RACE. The sample was run on a NextSeq 500. The public reads were reprocessed in TCRdb via fastp at Q25 and MiXCR, keeping in-frame beta chains. Under each unique CDR3 protein, matching rows form one entry showing the most common genes and DNA. This sample is represented by around 66,000 distinct CDR3 sequences; approximately 13% of them were singletons. The ten largest clonotypes hold about 8.3% of the sample. Sequencing used whole blood. The receptors stem from an adult who was a healthcare worker with PCR-confirmed SARS-CoV-2 infection or an uninfected control (not recorded which).

This clonotype was counted between two and nine times. Here the CDR3 reads CASSTVGGEAFF. CDR3 DNA sequence: TGTGCCAGCAGTACCGTCGGGGGTGAAGCTTTCTTT. This chain connects TRBV6-6 to TRBJ1-1, with D perhaps TRBD1 (5 bases). V was cut by 5 bases and J by 7 bases, with 11 bases left in between. CDR3 length equals 12 residues. Germline CDR1 MNHNY, CDR2 SVGAGI (reference sequence).

In its sample, this clonotype was seen many times. CDR3: CAISDLGTRNTDTQYF. The CDR3 bases are TGTGCCATCAGTGATTTAGGAACACGGAACACAGATACGCAGTATTTT. This chain connects TRBV10-3 to TRBJ2-3; no reliable D call. V was shortened by 3 bases and J by 2 bases, with 15 bases between the two germline ends. Germline assignment: CDR1 ENHRY and CDR2 SYGVKD. The CDR3 contains 16 residues.

This clonotype was detected a few times. The rearrangement links TRBV11-2 to TRBJ2-1; 9 bases line up with TRBD1. Germline V gene sequence: CDR1 SGHAT, CDR2 FQNNGV. Trimming at V came to 0 bases and at J to 7 bases, leaving 4 bases not matched to a gene. This CDR3 has 15 residues. CDR3 nucleotide sequence: TGTGCCAGCAGCTTAGACGCCGGGACAGGGAATGAGCAGTTCTTC. Its translation is CASSLDAGTGNEQFF.

This clonotype occurred many times. The rearrangement uses TRBV29-1 and TRBJ2-3; no firm D call. The V end lost 3 bases, the J end lost 0 bases, and 4 bases lay between the germline ends. The CDR3 consists of 12 residues. Germline assignment: CDR1 SQVTM and CDR2 ANQGSEA. CDR3 DNA sequence: TGCAGCGTTGACTCTAGCACAGATACGCAGTATTTT. Translating gives CSVDSSTDTQYF.

Many counts were recorded for this clonotype. The chain has TRBV7-6 and TRBJ2-3, with 9 positions matching TRBD2. Per the germline V gene, CDR1 is SGHVS and CDR2 is FNYEAQ. This CDR3 has 15 residues. The junction had 5 bases not matched to a gene; V was cut back by 2 bases and J by 5 bases. Written as DNA, the CDR3 is TGTGCCAGCAGCTTAATAGCGGGAGAGCAAGATACGCAGTATTTT. Its translation: CASSLIAGEQDTQYF.

In its sample, this clonotype was seen a few times. DNA of the CDR3: TGCAGTGGAGGTGGAGTAGGGCCAACCTCCGAGCAGTACTTC. As protein: CSGGGVGPTSEQYF. This chain uses TRBV20-1 with TRBJ2-7; no firm D call. The CDR3 covers 14 residues. Trimming removed 7 bases from V and 6 bases from J, with 22 bases in between. Germline V gene lookup returns CDR1 DFQATT and CDR2 SNEGSKA (reference sequence).

The genes are TRBV7-6 and TRBJ1-1; D perhaps matches TRBD1 (6 bases). This CDR3 has 15 amino acids. Germline V gene data show CDR1 as SGHVS and CDR2 as FNYEAQ. The V end was cut by 7 bases, the J end by 3 bases, with 18 bases between. The DNA of the CDR3 is TGTGCCAGCAACCCAGGGGTAGGGGGGCACACTGAAGCTTTCTTT. As protein: CASNPGVGGHTEAFF.

This clonotype was counted a few times. The chain has TRBV28 and TRBJ1-2; no reliable D call. This CDR3 is built from 14 residues. Germline loops: CDR1 MDHEN, CDR2 SYDVKM. The V end was cut by 3 bases, the J end by 2 bases, with 10 bases between. CDR3 DNA: TGTGCCAGCAGTTTCGACAATCGGAACTATGGCTACACCTTC. Its translation is CASSFDNRNYGYTF.

This clonotype occurred a few times. The chain uses TRBV9 and TRBJ2-5; 10 bases agree with TRBD2. CDR1 is SGDLS and CDR2 is YYNGEE in the germline V gene. The CDR3 contains 17 residues. Germline trimming cut 4 bases from V and 5 bases from J; bases unmatched to any gene: 14. The CDR3 loop is CASSPRLAGGQGETQYF. The CDR3 nucleotides read TGTGCCAGCAGCCCCCGACTAGCGGGCGGACAAGGGGAGACCCAGTACTTC. The variable domain in full, with the rest retrieved from reference TRBV9 and TRBJ2-5, is DSGVTQTPKHLITATGQRVTLRCSPRSGDLSVYWYQQSLDQGLQFLIQYYNGEERAKGNILERFSAQQFPDLHSELNLSSLELGDSALYFCASSPRLAGGQGETQYFGPGTRLLVL.

The rearrangement joins TRBV5-1 to TRBJ2-7; 8 bases map to TRBD2. The ends lost 4 bases at V and 5 bases at J; junction bases unmatched: 11. This CDR3 has 15 amino acids. CDR1 and CDR2 from the germline V gene are SGHRS and YFSETQ. The CDR3 bases are TGCGCCAGCAGCCCTGAAACGGGGGGGCGGAACGAGCAGTACTTC. Its protein is CASSPETGGRNEQYF.

This clonotype was detected a few times. The chain is built from TRBV18 and TRBJ2-5; D is perhaps TRBD2 (6 bases). V was shortened by 3 bases and J by 7 bases, with 12 bases between the two germline ends. CDR3 length equals 13 residues. Germline loops: CDR1 KGHSH, CDR2 LQKENI. The CDR3 loop reads CASSPSGGVTQYF. CDR3 sequence (DNA): TGTGCCAGCTCACCTTCGGGCGGGGTGACCCAGTACTTC.

The CDR3 region is CASSHSGQGGQPQHF. DNA for the CDR3: TGTGCCAGCAGTCATTCCGGACAGGGTGGTCAGCCCCAGCATTTT. The gene calls are TRBV12-3 or TRBV12-4 and TRBJ1-5; 8 nucleotides align to TRBD1. The trim removed 5 bases at V and 6 bases at J, leaving 9 bases unmatched. The CDR3 totals 15 residues.

This clonotype was seen more than once but under ten times. This sequence joins TRBV28 and TRBJ1-1; D is perhaps TRBD1 (5 bases). The germline gives CDR1 MDHEN, CDR2 SYDVKM. Trimming shortened V by 6 bases and J by 3 bases, and 14 bases separated the two germline ends. CDR3 size: 14 residues. This CDR3 is CASSLTLGHTEAFF. The DNA of the CDR3 is TGTGCCAGCAGCCTTACCTTGGGGCACACTGAAGCTTTCTTT.

This clonotype was counted many times. This chain's CDR3 is CASSRRAGAEDTQYF. In DNA form, the CDR3 reads TGTGCCAGCAGCCGGAGGGCCGGGGCGGAAGATACGCAGTATTTT. The rearrangement links TRBV7-9 to TRBJ2-3, with TRBD2 as a possible D gene (6 bases). The V end was cut by 5 bases, the J end by 5 bases, with 17 bases between. Per germline, CDR1 SEHNR and CDR2 FQNEAQ (reference sequence). The CDR3 totals 15 residues. Full variable domain (rest looked up from reference TRBV7-9 and TRBJ2-3): DTGVSQNPRHKITKRGQNVTFRCDPISEHNRLYWYRQTLGQGPEFLTYFQNEAQLEKSRLLSDRFSAERPKGSFSTLEIQRTEQGDSAMYLCASSRRAGAEDTQYFGPGTRLTVL.

This clonotype was picked up many times. The chain links TRBV2 to TRBJ1-5; a weak D match, TRBD1 (5 bases). The V and J ends lost 4 bases and 4 bases respectively, with 11 bases between them. This CDR3 has 14 amino acids. Germline V lookup: CDR1 SNHLY, CDR2 FYNNEI. The CDR3: CASSGGRTNQPQHF. The CDR3, as DNA: TGTGCCAGCAGTGGGGGACGGACTAATCAGCCCCAGCATTTT.

The J gene is TRBJ2-7, the V gene TRBV3-1, with D unresolved. Trimming took 4 bases from V and 2 from J, leaving 12 bases between them. From germline, CDR1 is LGHDT and CDR2 YNNKEL (reference sequence). The CDR3 covers 14 residues. The CDR3 DNA follows: TGTGCCAGCAGCCGATCCGACGGTGCCTACGAGCAGTACTTC. Encoded protein: CASSRSDGAYEQYF.

This clonotype was observed at least ten times. V is TRBV12-3 or TRBV12-4 and J is TRBJ2-2, with D perhaps matching TRBD1 or TRBD2 (5 bases each). V lost 6 bases to trimming and J lost 2 bases, with 10 bases between them. The CDR3 runs to 14 residues. The CDR3: CASRWDLNTGELFF. Here the CDR3 DNA reads TGTGCCAGCAGATGGGACCTAAACACCGGGGAGCTGTTTTTT.

This clonotype came up many times. The V call is TRBV15, the J call TRBJ1-4, with D uncertain. Germline lookup yields CDR1 LNHNV and CDR2 YYDKDF (reference sequence). This CDR3 comprises 14 residues. V was clipped by 0 bases and J by 5 bases, with 7 bases between them. DNA of the CDR3: TGTGCCACCAGCAGAGATCACGGGAATGAAAAACTGTTTTTT. This sequence encodes CATSRDHGNEKLFF.

A few counts support this clonotype. V gene TRBV5-6 combines with J gene TRBJ1-6; no firm D call. The germline V and J ends were trimmed by 4 bases and 9 bases, with 14 bases remaining between them. CDR1 is SGHDT and CDR2 is YYEEEE in the germline V gene. The CDR3 has 14 residues. The CDR3 reads CASSGRAPSSPLHF. CDR3 nucleotides: TGTGCCAGCAGCGGGAGGGCGCCAAGTTCACCCCTCCACTTT.

Only a few counts were recorded for this clonotype. Here the CDR3 reads CASSFGTGLSTDTQYF. DNA of the CDR3: TGCGCCAGCAGCTTTGGGACAGGGCTCAGCACAGATACGCAGTATTTT. The chain couples TRBV5-1 to TRBJ2-3; 9 nucleotides match TRBD1. Trimming took 2 bases from V and 0 from J; bases not matched to a gene: 4. This CDR3 has 16 residues. Germline V lookup: CDR1 SGHRS, CDR2 YFSETQ.

This clonotype has ten or more counts. The rearrangement uses TRBV5-1 and TRBJ2-7, with D perhaps TRBD2 (6 bases). The ends were cut back, 7 bases at V and 4 bases at J, with 18 bases in the middle. The CDR3 loop spans 14 amino acids. Germline CDR1 reads SGHRS; CDR2 reads YFSETQ. The CDR3 DNA sequence: TGCGCCAGCGACCCCAATGGAGGGAGATACGAGCAGTACTTC. Translated, it gives CASDPNGGRYEQYF.

This clonotype has more than one count but fewer than ten. The chain carries TRBV5-6 and TRBJ2-7; 11 bases agree with TRBD2. There are 15 residues in the CDR3. V gave up 4 bases and J gave up 3 bases; unmatched junction bases: 6. Germline CDR1 SGHDT, CDR2 YYEEEE. The DNA for the CDR3 is TGTGCCAGCAGCCTACTAGCGGGAGTGGGCTACGAGCAGTACTTC. The encoded protein is CASSLLAGVGYEQYF. Complete variable domain (other parts from reference TRBV5-6 and TRBJ2-7): DAGVTQSPTHLIKTRGQQVTLRCSPKSGHDTVSWYQQALGQGPQFIFQYYEEEERQRGNFPDRFSGHQFPNYSSELNVNALLLGDSALYLCASSLLAGVGYEQYFGPGTRLTVT.

V usage is TRBV2 and J usage is TRBJ1-2; D is uncertain. Germline-derived CDR1 and CDR2 are SNHLY and FYNNEI. This CDR3 contains 13 residues. Trimming took off 4 bases at V and 11 bases at J, with 17 bases between the two ends. Written as DNA, the CDR3 is TGTGCCAGCAGTGGGAGGTGGCGGACGGCTTACACCTTC. Its protein is CASSGRWRTAYTF.

The chain is built from TRBV29-1 and TRBJ2-5; possibly TRBD1 for D (5 bases). Deletions cut 4 bases from V and 0 bases from J, with 6 bases between. Germline V gene data show CDR1 as SQVTM and CDR2 as ANQGSEA. This CDR3 spans 12 amino acids. CDR3 bases: TGCAGCGTTGTACAGGACCAAGAGACCCAGTACTTC. Residues: CSVVQDQETQYF.

The V call is TRBV29-1, the J call TRBJ1-1, with TRBD1 as a possible D gene (6 bases). The germline V gene has CDR1 SQVTM and CDR2 ANQGSEA. V was cut by 6 bases and J by 5 bases, with 16 bases left in between. This CDR3 is 13 amino acids long. Written as DNA, the CDR3 is TGCAGCGTCGGTAGAGGGGGTGAGACTGAAGCTTTCTTT. It yields the protein CSVGRGGETEAFF.

This clonotype was counted at least ten times. This rearrangement joins TRBV5-1 to TRBJ1-3, with 7 positions matching TRBD1. The V gene end was trimmed by 0 bases and the J gene end by 2 bases; junction bases not matched to a gene: 8. CDR3 size: 17 residues. Germline CDR1 is SGHRS and CDR2 is YFSETQ. As DNA, the CDR3 is TGCGCCAGCAGCTTGGTTGGTGAGGGGGCCACTGGAAACACCATATATTTT. Translated, it gives CASSLVGEGATGNTIYF.

The chain employs TRBV5-1 and TRBJ2-2; no clear D gene. This CDR3 is built from 16 residues. V lost 4 bases to trimming and J lost 0 bases, with 13 bases between them. Germline V gene sequence: CDR1 SGHRS, CDR2 YFSETQ. CDR3 nucleotides: TGCGCCAGCAGCCCGGGCGGACGGACGAACACCGGGGAGCTGTTTTTT. As protein: CASSPGGRTNTGELFF. Full variable domain (remainder filled in from reference TRBV5-1 and TRBJ2-2): KAGVTQTPRYLIKTRGQQVTLSCSPISGHRSVSWYQQTPGQGLQFLFEYFSETQRNKGNFPGRFSGRQFSNSRSEMNVSTLELGDSALYLCASSPGGRTNTGELFFGEGSRLTVL.

V gene TRBV3-1 combines with J gene TRBJ2-2, with a possible D match to TRBD1 (5 bases). V dropped 0 bases and J dropped 2 bases, with 10 bases sitting between them. The CDR3 loop spans 16 amino acids. Germline-derived CDR1 and CDR2 are LGHDT and YNNKEL (reference sequence). In DNA, the CDR3 is TGTGCCAGCAGCCAAGATGCAGGGTCCAACACCGGGGAGCTGTTTTTT. This gives the protein CASSQDAGSNTGELFF.

This clonotype showed up just a few times. The chain employs TRBV6-2 or TRBV6-3 and TRBJ2-1, with 10 positions matching TRBD2. The V gene end was trimmed by 6 bases and the J gene end by 8 bases; junction bases not matched to a gene: 10. Looked up from germline, CDR1 is MNHEY and CDR2 is SVGEGT. The CDR3 runs 15 residues. CDR3 residues: CASSPSTSGLYEQFF. DNA of the CDR3: TGTGCCAGCAGCCCTTCGACTAGCGGGTTGTATGAGCAGTTCTTC.

This clonotype was detected many times. V usage is TRBV25-1 and J usage is TRBJ2-1; 8 bases line up with TRBD1. Trimming took 6 bases from V and 0 from J; bases not matched to a gene: 7. The CDR3 has 16 amino acids. Germline V gene data show CDR1 as MGHDK and CDR2 as SYGVNS. This CDR3 is CASRSGGFSSYNEQFF. CDR3 coding DNA: TGTGCCAGCAGATCAGGGGGCTTCAGCTCCTACAATGAGCAGTTCTTC.

CDR3 sequence (DNA): TGTGCCAGCAGTTTCGGCCCTAGCTCCTACGAGCAGTACTTC. It yields the protein CASSFGPSSYEQYF. This chain joins TRBV12-3 or TRBV12-4 and TRBJ2-7, with unresolved D. CDR3 length: 14 amino acids. With 3 bases removed from V and 0 bases from J, the gap between germline ends came to 9 bases.